A single sample is the source of the 18 T cell receptor beta chains below, sequenced in a study of T cells after yellow fever vaccination. Each CDR3 protein is one row after TCRdb ran MiXCR on the 5' RACE reads. This table holds 300,000 to 350,000 distinct CDR3 sequences, roughly 8% found once. The starting material was PBMCs, obtained approximately 40 days after the first yellow fever vaccination. The receptors originated from a man aged 18 to 29 who received the YFV17D yellow fever vaccine.

The V and J genes are TRBV18 and TRBJ2-5; D is perhaps TRBD1 or TRBD2 (5 bases each). V was shortened by 3 bases and J by 5 bases, with 10 bases between the two germline ends. The CDR3 contains 13 residues. Germline values: CDR1 KGHSH, CDR2 LQKENI. The CDR3 DNA sequence: TGTGCCAGCTCACCCGGGGCCGGTGAGACCCAGTACTTC. Protein: CASSPGAGETQYF.

There are a few counts of this clonotype. This sequence joins TRBV9 and TRBJ2-3; D might be TRBD2 (6 bases). CDR1 SGDLS and CDR2 YYNGEE come from the germline V gene. Between the trimmed V and J ends, which lost 0 bases and 1 base, there was a span of 12 bases. CDR3 length: 16 amino acids. CDR3 DNA: TGTGCCAGCAGCGTAGCTAGGAGGGGCGGCACAGATACGCAGTATTTT. Translating gives CASSVARRGGTDTQYF.

This clonotype was counted a few times. J is TRBJ1-2 and V is TRBV18; 10 nucleotides align to TRBD1. Germline V CDR1 and CDR2: KGHSH, LQKENI. J lost 8 bases, V lost 6 bases, and 9 bases had no gene match. CDR3 size: 14 residues. The CDR3 nucleotides are TGTGCCAGCTCCCCGATTGGGACAGGGGACGGCTACACCTTC. Residues: CASSPIGTGDGYTF.

The chain is built from TRBV7-2 and TRBJ1-6; D unresolved. V lost 3 bases, J lost 7 bases, and 10 bases lay in between. This CDR3 has 14 amino acids. Germline V gene sequence: CDR1 SGHTA, CDR2 FQGNSA. DNA for the CDR3: TGTGCCAGCAGCTTCCGGACGGAAAATTCACCCCTCCACTTT. It translates to CASSFRTENSPLHF.

In its sample, this clonotype was seen a few times. The V call is TRBV12-3 or TRBV12-4, the J call TRBJ2-1; tentatively, D is TRBD2 (6 bases). The CDR3 runs to 12 residues. Trimming shortened V by 10 bases and J by 5 bases, and 12 bases separated the two germline ends. CDR3 DNA sequence: TGTGCCACCAGCGGCGGGGACAATGAGCAGTTCTTC. Its protein product is CATSGGDNEQFF.

In its sample, this clonotype was seen a few times. V gene TRBV5-1 combines with J gene TRBJ2-7, with 7 bases lining up with TRBD1. J was trimmed by 4 bases and V by 0 bases; bases with no gene match: 4. CDR3 length equals 14 residues. Germline values: CDR1 SGHRS, CDR2 YFSETQ. The CDR3 loop is CASSLGGQDYEQYV. For the CDR3, the DNA is TGCGCCAGCAGCTTGGGAGGACAGGATTACGAGCAGTACGTC.

This clonotype was recorded a few times. The chain uses TRBV12-3 or TRBV12-4 and TRBJ2-3, with 8 bases lining up with TRBD2. V gave up 5 bases and J gave up 1 base; unmatched junction bases: 8. This CDR3 contains 16 residues. The CDR3 is CASSPRGGQGTDTQYF. DNA of the CDR3: TGTGCCAGCAGTCCACGGGGGGGGCAAGGCACAGATACGCAGTATTTT.

This clonotype was counted ten times or more. This sequence joins TRBV11-1 and TRBJ2-3; 8 bases align to TRBD1. This CDR3 contains 15 residues. After removal of 2 bases from V and 6 bases from J, the junction contained 7 bases not matched to a gene. The germline gives CDR1 SGHAT, CDR2 FQDESV (reference sequence). DNA of the CDR3: TGTGCCAGCAGCTTACCCAGGGGGCTTGGGGATACGCAGTATTTT. Translating it yields CASSLPRGLGDTQYF. Full variable domain (rest looked up from reference TRBV11-1 and TRBJ2-3): EAEVAQSPRYKITEKSQAVAFWCDPISGHATLYWYRQILGQGPELLVQFQDESVVDDSQLPKDRFSAERLKGVDSTLKIQPAELGDSAMYLCASSLPRGLGDTQYFGPGTRLTVL.

This chain uses TRBV28 with TRBJ2-1; 11 bases are shared with TRBD2. Germline V gene lookup returns CDR1 MDHEN and CDR2 SYDVKM. V dropped 4 bases and J dropped 15; count of bases not matched to a gene: 5. The length of the CDR3 is 12 residues. The CDR3 sequence: CASSSSGGRGFF. In DNA form, the CDR3 reads TGTGCCAGCAGTTCTAGCGGGGGGCGAGGGTTCTTC. Full variable domain (rest looked up from reference TRBV28 and TRBJ2-1): DVKVTQSSRYLVKRTGEKVFLECVQDMDHENMFWYRQDPGLGLRLIYFSYDVKMKEKGDIPEGYSVSREKKERFSLILESASTNQTSMYLCASSSSGGRGFFGPGTRLTVL.

This clonotype was detected only a few times. V gene TRBV18 combines with J gene TRBJ1-1, with D possibly TRBD1 on 5 matching bases. Germline-derived CDR1 and CDR2 are KGHSH and LQKENI. Trimming took 2 bases from V and 4 from J, leaving 11 bases between them. The CDR3 extends over 14 amino acids. The CDR3 loop is CASSPVQGSTEAFF. CDR3 sequence (DNA): TGTGCCAGCTCACCAGTCCAGGGAAGCACTGAAGCTTTCTTT.

The chain combines TRBV10-3 with TRBJ1-5; D is undetermined. This CDR3 is built from 12 residues. The V end was cut by 4 bases, the J end by 6 bases, with 7 bases between. Germline loops: CDR1 ENHRY, CDR2 SYGVKD. CDR3 sequence (DNA): TGTGCCATCAGTGGGGGAGGTCAGCCCCAGCATTTT. Translating it yields CAISGGGQPQHF.

The J gene is TRBJ2-7, the V gene TRBV7-6, with a possible D match to TRBD1 (6 bases). CDR1 and CDR2 (germline): SGHVS, FNYEAQ. This CDR3 has 15 residues. The V and J ends lost 5 bases and 3 bases respectively, with 17 bases between them. The chain's CDR3 is CASSPQSGAIYEQYV. CDR3 DNA sequence: TGTGCCAGCAGCCCGCAGTCAGGGGCAATCTACGAGCAGTACGTC.

This chain links TRBV12-3 or TRBV12-4 with TRBJ2-3, with no clear D. Trimming took 5 bases from V and 2 from J, leaving 11 bases between them. This CDR3 is 14 amino acids long. The CDR3 region is CASSVNIPTDTQYF. As DNA, the CDR3 is TGTGCCAGCAGTGTCAACATCCCCACAGATACGCAGTATTTT.

This clonotype appeared a few times. This chain links TRBV6-1 with TRBJ2-5; no clear D gene. Deletions cut 0 bases from V and 5 bases from J, with 7 bases between. Germline V gives CDR1 MNHNS, CDR2 SASEGT. The CDR3 is made up of 13 amino acids. Here the CDR3 reads CASSEALWETQYF. CDR3 nucleotide sequence: TGTGCCAGCAGTGAAGCGCTGTGGGAGACCCAGTACTTC.

This clonotype was detected only a few times. This chain uses TRBV10-3 with TRBJ2-1, with 13 bases fitting TRBD2. The CDR3 is 15 amino acids. Trimming at V came to 5 bases and at J to 5 bases, leaving 3 bases not matched to a gene. In germline, CDR1 is ENHRY, CDR2 SYGVKD. Written as DNA, the CDR3 is TGTGCCATCAGTAGACTAGCGGGGGGCAACAATGAGCAGTTCTTC. Encoded protein: CAISRLAGGNNEQFF.

This clonotype has just a few counts. The rearrangement uses TRBV4-2 and TRBJ1-1, with D possibly being TRBD1 (5 bases). The germline V gene has CDR1 LGHNA and CDR2 YNFKEQ. The CDR3 length is 15 residues. Deletions cut 4 bases from V and 1 base from J, with 13 bases between. Here the CDR3 reads CASSRNPGGNTEAFF. For the CDR3, the DNA is TGTGCCAGCAGCCGAAACCCGGGGGGGAACACTGAAGCTTTCTTT.

In its sample, this clonotype was seen many times. The chain uses TRBV4-1 and TRBJ2-1; 12 nucleotides line up with TRBD2. The CDR3 is 15 residues long. Germline CDR1 is MGHRA and CDR2 is YSYEKL. V gave up 3 bases and J gave up 6 bases; unmatched junction bases: 3. DNA for the CDR3: TGCGCCAGCAGCCAGCTACTAGCGGGGGGCAATGAGCAGTTCTTC. Translation gives CASSQLLAGGNEQFF.

This clonotype was seen a few times. The chain employs TRBV30 and TRBJ2-7; D possibly matches TRBD1 or TRBD2 (5 bases each). V lost 6 bases, J lost 2 bases, and 14 bases lay in between. The length of the CDR3 is 13 residues. Germline V gene data show CDR1 as GTSNPN and CDR2 as SVGIG (reference sequence). The CDR3: CACRRDGPYEQYF. The CDR3 DNA reads TGTGCCTGCCGCCGGGACGGTCCCTACGAGCAGTACTTC. Supplemented by reference TRBV30 and TRBJ2-7, the full variable domain reads SQTIHQWPATLVQPVGSPLSLECTVEGTSNPNLYWYRQAAGRGLQLLFYSVGIGQISSEVPQNLSASRPQDRQFILSSKKLLLSDSGFYLCACRRDGPYEQYFGPGTRLTVT.